The 30 T cell receptor beta chains reported below all come from one sample, sequenced in a study of T cell repertoires in cytomegalovirus infection. From the reads, TCRdb called clonotypes with MiXCR, one entry per CDR3 protein. There are approximately 73,000 distinct CDR3 sequences in the sample; around 40% occur only once, and approximately 95% lies in the top ten. Their recognized antigens are unknown. Specimen: CD8+ T cells from cultured PBMCs, collected from culture after CMV antigen stimulation. The source of these receptors is a human donor in good health (CMV status not recorded). Some clones in this sample may be carry-over from other donors' samples.

V usage is TRBV7-9 and J usage is TRBJ2-3; possible D gene TRBD2, 5 bases. Trimming removed 11 bases from V and 4 bases from J, with 10 bases in between. The CDR3 has 11 residues. The germline CDR1 and CDR2 sequences are SEHNR and FQNEAQ (reference sequence). CDR3 loop: CAASGSDTQYF. The CDR3 DNA sequence: TGTGCCGCCTCGGGATCAGATACGCAGTATTTT.

This clonotype has more than one count but fewer than ten. The V gene is TRBV6-2 or TRBV6-3, the J gene TRBJ1-2; D not certain. CDR3 size: 15 residues. V was trimmed by 6 bases and J by 6 bases, leaving 20 bases between them. Germline CDR1 MNHEY, CDR2 SVGEGT. This CDR3 reads CASSPWGDMTDGYTF. The CDR3 coding sequence is TGTGCCAGCAGCCCCTGGGGAGACATGACTGATGGCTACACCTTC.

The rearrangement uses TRBV7-6 and TRBJ1-2; 9 nucleotides line up with TRBD1. CDR1 is SGHVS and CDR2 is FNYEAQ in the germline V gene. V lost 1 base, J lost 8 bases, and 11 bases stayed unmatched. This CDR3 is built from 16 residues. The CDR3 loop reads CASSLGTGGASGGYTF. The CDR3 bases are TGTGCCAGCAGCTTAGGTACAGGGGGCGCATCGGGCGGCTACACCTTC.

The chain is built from TRBV20-1 and TRBJ1-2; D gene unclear. CDR3 length: 14 residues. The germline gives CDR1 DFQATT, CDR2 SNEGSKA (reference sequence). The germline V and J ends were trimmed by 0 bases and 1 base, with 9 bases remaining between them. CDR3: CSARDTQVNYGYTF. Here the CDR3 DNA reads TGCAGTGCTAGAGATACCCAAGTTAACTATGGCTACACCTTC.

At least ten counts were recorded for this clonotype. The chain links TRBV7-4 to TRBJ2-3; D remains unclear. The CDR3 sequence is 15 residues long. Trimming shortened V by 2 bases and J by 3 bases, and 12 bases separated the two germline ends. CDR1 is SGHVT, CDR2 SQSDAQ, per germline. CDR3 nucleotides: TGTGCCAGCAGCTTATGGAAGCTTGGAACAGATACGCAGTATTTT. Translated, it gives CASSLWKLGTDTQYF. Using reference TRBV7-4 and TRBJ2-3 for the parts outside the CDR3, the full variable domain is GAGVSQSPRYKVAKRGRDVALRCDSISGHVTLYWYRQTLGQGSEVLTYSQSDAQRDKSGRPSGRFSAERPERSVSTLKIQRTEQGDSAVYLCASSLWKLGTDTQYFGPGTRLTVL.

The V and J genes are TRBV27 and TRBJ2-7; 10 nucleotides align to TRBD1. Trimming cost V 3 bases and J 4 bases; bases outside gene matches: 12. Germline assignment: CDR1 MNHEY and CDR2 SMNVEV (reference sequence). The CDR3 sequence is 17 residues long. CDR3 sequence: CASSLTPPGQGFYEQYF. In DNA, the CDR3 is TGTGCCAGCAGTTTGACCCCCCCGGGACAGGGGTTTTACGAGCAGTACTTC.

This sequence joins TRBV5-5 and TRBJ2-3, with D perhaps TRBD2 (5 bases). In germline, CDR1 is SGHKS, CDR2 YYEKEE (reference sequence). The ends were cut back, 4 bases at V and 1 base at J, with 13 bases in the middle. CDR3 length equals 15 residues. The CDR3 spells CASSPEVGGTDTQYF. The CDR3 DNA reads TGTGCCAGCAGCCCCGAGGTGGGAGGCACAGATACGCAGTATTTT.

The rearrangement joins TRBV18 to TRBJ2-6; D might be TRBD1 (6 bases). There are 17 residues in the CDR3. The germline V gene has CDR1 KGHSH and CDR2 LQKENI. Between the trimmed V and J ends, which lost 3 bases and 0 bases, there was a span of 12 bases. CDR3 amino acids: CASSPRGATSGANVLTF. For the CDR3, the DNA is TGTGCCAGCTCACCCAGGGGCGCCACCTCTGGGGCCAACGTCCTGACTTTC.

J is TRBJ2-5 and V is TRBV12-3 or TRBV12-4, with a weak D call TRBD2 (6 bases). The V end lost 8 bases, the J end lost 5 bases, and 21 bases lay between the germline ends. There are 15 residues in the CDR3. DNA for the CDR3: TGTGCCAGCGCCCCGCCGGGGCTAGCGATCGAGACCCAGTACTTC. It specifies CASAPPGLAIETQYF.

In its sample, this clonotype was seen a few times. The CDR3 protein is CASSLQGWADTQYF. The CDR3 region has the DNA TGTGCCAGCAGTTTACAGGGGTGGGCAGATACGCAGTATTTT. The gene calls are TRBV27 and TRBJ2-3, with a weak D call TRBD1 (6 bases). The CDR3 has 14 amino acids. Germline V gene data show CDR1 as MNHEY and CDR2 as SMNVEV (reference sequence). V gave up 2 bases and J gave up 4 bases, with 10 bases separating them.

The count of this clonotype is one. The chain joins TRBV7-9 to TRBJ2-6; D unclear. The CDR3 totals 17 residues. CDR1 SEHNR and CDR2 FQNEAQ come from the germline V gene (reference sequence). V dropped 1 base and J dropped 0 bases, with 10 bases sitting between them. The CDR3 here is CASSLGWTSSGANVLTF. The CDR3 DNA reads TGTGCCAGCAGCTTAGGGTGGACGAGCTCTGGGGCCAACGTCCTGACTTTC.

This clonotype was recorded a few times. This chain joins TRBV12-3 or TRBV12-4 and TRBJ2-1, with 12 nucleotides matching TRBD2. J was trimmed by 9 bases and V by 3 bases; bases with no gene match: 6. The CDR3 has 15 residues. This chain's CDR3 is CASSFSSGGESEQFF. The CDR3 DNA follows: TGTGCCAGCAGTTTCTCTAGCGGGGGGGAAAGTGAGCAGTTCTTC.

The V gene is TRBV10-3, the J gene TRBJ2-1, with 7 bases matching TRBD2. This CDR3 is built from 14 residues. Looked up from germline, CDR1 is ENHRY and CDR2 is SYGVKD. Germline trimming cut 3 bases from V and 4 bases from J; bases unmatched to any gene: 3. In DNA form, the CDR3 reads TGTGCCATCAGTGAAAGCGGGGCTTACAATGAGCAGTTCTTC. Its translation is CAISESGAYNEQFF.

The chain links TRBV6-6 to TRBJ2-1; no definite D call. The ends were cut back, 1 base at V and 2 bases at J, with 9 bases in the middle. The CDR3 length is 15 residues. CDR1 and CDR2 from the germline V gene are MNHNY and SVGAGI (reference sequence). DNA for the CDR3: TGTGCCAGCAGTTACTTGTCTGAGGCCTACAATGAGCAGTTCTTC. Translation gives CASSYLSEAYNEQFF.

This clonotype turned up a few times. The J gene is TRBJ1-5, the V gene TRBV27; 9 positions agree with TRBD1. The CDR3 is 13 residues long. From germline, CDR1 is MNHEY and CDR2 SMNVEV (reference sequence). With V trimmed by 5 bases and J by 7 bases, 3 bases remained unmatched. The CDR3 sequence: CASSIGQGQPQHF. The CDR3 DNA is TGTGCCAGCAGTATCGGACAGGGGCAGCCCCAGCATTTT.

This clonotype was counted only a few times. The chain is built from TRBV7-9 and TRBJ1-4; D is uncertain. CDR3 length: 12 residues. Germline V gene sequence: CDR1 SEHNR, CDR2 FQNEAQ (reference sequence). The V end was cut by 5 bases, the J end by 8 bases, with 9 bases between. CDR3 residues: CASSSGREKLFF. The CDR3 nucleotides read TGTGCCAGCAGCAGCGGTCGAGAAAAACTGTTTTTT.

This chain uses TRBV7-6 with TRBJ2-4, with D possibly called TRBD1 or TRBD2 (5 bases each). CDR3 length: 15 residues. Deletions cut 1 base from V and 2 bases from J, with 9 bases between. The germline V gene has CDR1 SGHVS and CDR2 FNYEAQ. The CDR3 region is CASSLDGGTKNIQYF. The DNA for the CDR3 is TGTGCCAGCAGCTTAGATGGGGGAACCAAAAACATTCAGTACTTC.

This clonotype appeared once. V usage is TRBV27 and J usage is TRBJ2-7; D possibly uses TRBD1 or TRBD2 (5 bases each). CDR1 MNHEY and CDR2 SMNVEV come from the germline V gene (reference sequence). The CDR3 sequence is 15 residues long. V shed 6 bases and J shed 5 bases, with 20 bases lying between them. CDR3 in DNA: TGTGCCAGCAGCTTGTCGGCGAGGGGACGCGACGAGCAGTACTTC. Translating gives CASSLSARGRDEQYF.

This clonotype was observed once. This rearrangement joins TRBV5-4 to TRBJ1-2; tentative D call: TRBD1 (6 bases). Germline V gives CDR1 SGHNT, CDR2 YYREEE (reference sequence). The CDR3 contains 15 residues. V dropped 2 bases and J dropped 5 bases, with 16 bases sitting between them. The DNA for the CDR3 is TGTGCCAGCAGCTTCGACAGGACATCAGGATATGGCTACACCTTC. It yields the protein CASSFDRTSGYGYTF.

This clonotype was seen a single time. A much more abundant neighbour one base away suggests this may be a read error. V is TRBV7-2 and J is TRBJ2-5; D unclear. The CDR3 is made up of 16 amino acids. V lost 2 bases, J lost 2 bases, and 15 bases lay in between. Germline-derived CDR1 and CDR2 are SGHTA and FQGNSA. CDR3 protein: CASSLNPWNIQETQYF. CDR3 sequence (DNA): TGTGCCAGCAGCTTAAACCCCTGGAACATTCAAGAGACCCAGTACTTC. Looking up the rest from reference TRBV7-2 and TRBJ2-5 gives the full variable domain: GAGVSQSPSNKVTEKGKDVELRCDPISGHTALYWYRQSLGQGLEFLIYFQGNSAPDKSGLPSDRFSAERTGGSVSTLTIQRTQQEDSAVYLCASSLNPWNIQETQYFGPGTRLLVL.

The chain employs TRBV2 and TRBJ2-1; D not certain. The CDR3 sequence is 15 residues long. Germline lookup yields CDR1 SNHLY and CDR2 FYNNEI. V was trimmed by 4 bases and J by 5 bases, leaving 15 bases between them. The CDR3 nucleotides are TGTGCCAGCAGTGTGGGTCTTGCTGGGAACAATGAGCAGTTCTTC. Protein product: CASSVGLAGNNEQFF.

This clonotype has more than one count but fewer than ten. The chain joins TRBV19 to TRBJ1-3; D call uncertain. The CDR3 is made up of 15 amino acids. Germline V gene data show CDR1 as LNHDA and CDR2 as SQIVND (reference sequence). V lost 7 bases, J lost 0 bases, and 13 bases lay in between. The CDR3 protein is CASNTDGYSGNTIYF. The CDR3 DNA reads TGTGCCAGTAACACCGACGGATACTCTGGAAACACCATATATTTT.

The genes are TRBV11-3 and TRBJ2-2; 7 nucleotides match TRBD1. The V gene end was trimmed by 5 bases and the J gene end by 5 bases; junction bases not matched to a gene: 11. Germline values: CDR1 SGHNT, CDR2 YENEEA. The CDR3 loop spans 16 amino acids. The CDR3 reads CASSRSQGEWTGELFF. The CDR3 DNA is TGTGCCAGCAGCCGATCGCAGGGGGAATGGACCGGGGAGCTGTTTTTT.

The V call is TRBV7-9, the J call TRBJ2-5; D is possibly TRBD2 (5 bases). The CDR3 spans 12 residues. CDR1 is SEHNR, CDR2 FQNEAQ, per germline (reference sequence). Trimming pared 3 bases from V and 4 bases from J, leaving 6 bases between. The CDR3 sequence is CASSFGGETQYF. The CDR3 nucleotides are TGTGCCAGCAGCTTCGGAGGAGAGACCCAGTACTTC.

V gene TRBV7-9 combines with J gene TRBJ1-5, with D possibly being TRBD1 (5 bases). CDR1 is SEHNR, CDR2 FQNEAQ, per germline (reference sequence). The CDR3 runs 15 residues. V was cut by 2 bases and J by 2 bases, with 10 bases left in between. The CDR3 bases are TGTGCCAGCAGCTTAACGGGAGGGGGCAATCAGCCCCAGCATTTT. Protein sequence: CASSLTGGGNQPQHF.

This clonotype occurred a few times. The chain recombines TRBV28 with TRBJ2-1, with 14 bases that match TRBD2. Germline-derived CDR1 and CDR2 are MDHEN and SYDVKM. The length of the CDR3 is 15 residues. The trim removed 5 bases at V and 7 bases at J, leaving 4 bases unmatched. CDR3 sequence: CASSPRTSGGNEQFF. CDR3 nucleotide sequence: TGTGCCAGCAGTCCCCGGACTAGCGGGGGGAATGAGCAGTTCTTC.

The chain is built from TRBV4-3 and TRBJ2-3, with 7 bases fitting TRBD1. V lost 3 bases to trimming and J lost 1 base; unmatched junction nucleotides: 7. Germline CDR1 reads LGHNA; CDR2 reads YSLEER. CDR3 length equals 16 residues. The DNA for the CDR3 is TGCGCCAGCAGCCAGGAGACAGGGCACGGCACAGATACGCAGTATTTT. It encodes CASSQETGHGTDTQYF.

On this clonotype: At one end, the junction sequence differs from germline, possibly due to a read error. This chain links TRBV20-1 with TRBJ2-1; 9 bases are shared with TRBD2. The CDR3 consists of 17 residues. Germline-derived CDR1 and CDR2 are DFQATT and SNEGSKA (reference sequence). CDR3 protein: CSAREEGRAGGYNEQFF. In DNA, the CDR3 is TGCAGTGCCAGAGAGGAAGGTCGTGCGGGGGGGTACAATGAGCAGTTCTTC.

This chain connects TRBV3-1 to TRBJ2-7, with no clear D. Per the germline V gene, CDR1 is LGHDT and CDR2 is YNNKEL (reference sequence). The V end lost 0 bases, the J end lost 5 bases, and 11 bases lay between the germline ends. CDR3 length equals 14 residues. The CDR3 region is CASSQEESLDEQYF. CDR3 DNA sequence: TGTGCCAGCAGCCAAGAAGAAAGCTTGGACGAGCAGTACTTC.

This chain uses TRBV28 with TRBJ1-3; 10 nucleotides agree with TRBD1. In germline, CDR1 is MDHEN, CDR2 SYDVKM. Trimming cost V 5 bases and J 2 bases; bases outside gene matches: 9. The CDR3 is made up of 17 amino acids. The chain's CDR3 is CASSHPGTGVPGNTIYF. The CDR3, as DNA: TGTGCCAGCAGTCATCCCGGGACAGGGGTTCCTGGAAACACCATATATTTT.